These 28 T cell receptor beta chains were sequenced from one sample in a study of blood T cell repertoires in COVID-19. This table comes from immunoSEQ multiplex PCR, and its TCRdb copy is limited to in-frame clones, with some not included. The repertoire includes roughly 250,000 clones, about 80% of them detected once, and 15% to 18% sits in the top ten. Sequencing was carried out using peripheral blood. Receptors were obtained from an older person with COVID-19, enrolled during active disease.

This clone occurred a few times. CDR3: CASSSTFLAGEETQYF. CDR3 nucleotide sequence: TGTGCCAGCAGCTCCACCTTTTTAGCGGGAGAAGAGACCCAGTACTTC. The V call is TRBV6-2 or TRBV6-3, the J call TRBJ2-5, with 9 positions matching TRBD2. V lost 6 bases to trimming and J lost 3 bases; unmatched junction nucleotides: 11. CDR1 is MNHEY, CDR2 SVGEGT, per germline. There are 16 residues in the CDR3.

The chain employs TRBV6-1 and TRBJ2-7, with 8 bases aligning to TRBD1. The ends lost 3 bases at V and 2 bases at J; junction bases unmatched: 3. Germline CDR1 is MNHNS and CDR2 is SASEGT. CDR3 length: 14 residues. CDR3 nucleotide sequence: TGTGCCAGCAGTGAGGACAGGGTCGCCTACGAGCAGTACTTC. Protein sequence: CASSEDRVAYEQYF.

A few counts support this clone. The V and J genes are TRBV5-5 and TRBJ1-6; D not resolved. V dropped 1 base and J dropped 7 bases, with 9 bases sitting between them. CDR3 length: 14 amino acids. CDR1 and CDR2 (germline): SGHKS, YYEKEE (reference sequence). DNA of the CDR3: TGTGCCAGCAGCTTGAGGGAGTACAATTCACCCCTCCACTTT. Amino acid sequence: CASSLREYNSPLHF.

The genes are TRBV7-9 and TRBJ2-2, with 10 bases lining up with TRBD2. The J segment lost 7 bases and the V segment lost 7 bases, leaving 9 bases of the junction unmatched. There are 15 residues in the CDR3. Germline V gene data show CDR1 as SEHNR and CDR2 as FQNEAQ (reference sequence). The CDR3 loop reads CASTNFLAGDGELFF. DNA for the CDR3: TGTGCCAGCACCAACTTCCTAGCGGGGGACGGGGAGCTGTTTTTT.

This chain connects TRBV12-3 or TRBV12-4 to TRBJ1-2, with 8 nucleotides matching TRBD1. The CDR3 spans 13 residues. V lost 5 bases to trimming and J lost 6 bases; unmatched junction nucleotides: 5. The CDR3 sequence: CASSPQGGNGYTF. The CDR3 DNA sequence: TGTGCCAGCAGTCCACAGGGGGGTAATGGCTACACCTTC.

CDR3 loop: CASSLAGAYNEQFF. DNA of the CDR3: TGTGCCAGCAGCTTGGCGGGTGCTTACAATGAGCAGTTCTTC. V and J are TRBV5-6 and TRBJ2-1; D remains ambiguous. CDR3 length: 14 residues. V lost 0 bases to trimming and J lost 4 bases, with 8 bases between them. Germline CDR1 and CDR2: SGHDT and YYEEEE.

The chain carries TRBV28 and TRBJ1-5, with 7 bases fitting TRBD1. The CDR3 covers 15 residues. The ends lost 6 bases at V and 7 bases at J; junction bases unmatched: 12. Per the germline V gene, CDR1 is MDHEN and CDR2 is SYDVKM. Here the CDR3 reads CASRSQGGVGQPQHF. The CDR3 DNA sequence: TGTGCCAGCAGGAGTCAAGGGGGCGTTGGGCAGCCCCAGCATTTT. Based on the CDR3 plus reference TRBV28 and TRBJ1-5, the full variable domain is DVKVTQSSRYLVKRTGEKVFLECVQDMDHENMFWYRQDPGLGLRLIYFSYDVKMKEKGDIPEGYSVSREKKERFSLILESASTNQTSMYLCASRSQGGVGQPQHFGDGTRLSIL.

The CDR3 here is CATRGLGNQPQHF. In DNA form, the CDR3 reads TGTGCCACCAGGGGGCTCGGCAATCAGCCCCAGCATTTT. The chain has TRBV10-3 and TRBJ1-5; TRBD1 aligns across 8 bases. Germline trimming cut 10 bases from V and 2 bases from J; bases unmatched to any gene: 4. CDR1 is ENHRY and CDR2 is SYGVKD in the germline V gene. The CDR3 runs 13 residues.

This clone was detected a few times. The rearrangement links TRBV5-1 to TRBJ1-4; TRBD1 matches at 8 bases. Looked up from germline, CDR1 is SGHRS and CDR2 is YFSETQ. CDR3 size: 16 residues. With 4 bases clipped from V and 3 bases from J, the junction kept 8 bases outside the gene matches. Here the CDR3 DNA reads TGCGCCAGCAGCGATAAACCGGGACAGGCTAATGAAAAACTGTTTTTT. Its protein is CASSDKPGQANEKLFF.

The rearrangement links TRBV27 to TRBJ1-2; D gene uncertain. With 3 bases removed from V and 8 bases from J, the gap between germline ends came to 16 bases. This CDR3 has 14 residues. Germline CDR1 is MNHEY and CDR2 is SMNVEV (reference sequence). This CDR3 is CASSFLDSYWGYTF. The CDR3 coding sequence is TGTGCCAGCAGTTTCCTTGACTCCTACTGGGGCTACACCTTC.

V is TRBV7-9 and J is TRBJ1-4; TRBD1 agrees at 8 bases. The CDR3 is 16 residues long. The ends lost 2 bases at V and 6 bases at J; junction bases unmatched: 8. Per germline, CDR1 SEHNR and CDR2 FQNEAQ (reference sequence). The CDR3 region is CASSLIMAGGDEKLFF. CDR3 nucleotides: TGTGCCAGCAGCTTAATTATGGCAGGGGGCGATGAAAAACTGTTTTTT.

This chain uses TRBV7-8 with TRBJ2-3; 10 bases map to TRBD2. The CDR3 totals 16 residues. With 1 base clipped from V and 3 bases from J, the junction kept 4 bases outside the gene matches. Germline V gene lookup returns CDR1 SGHVS and CDR2 FQNEAQ. The CDR3 loop reads CASSLVAGGRTDTQYF. The CDR3, as DNA: TGTGCCAGCAGCTTAGTAGCGGGGGGTAGGACAGATACGCAGTATTTT.

CDR3 in DNA: TGTGCCAGCAGTGACAAAGGGGCAAGGGAGTACTTC. This sequence encodes CASSDKGAREYF. This chain uses TRBV6-4 with TRBJ2-7, with D maybe TRBD1 (5 bases). Trimming stripped 2 bases from V and 11 bases from J, with 13 bases between. Germline assignment: CDR1 MRHNA and CDR2 SNTAGT. There are 12 residues in the CDR3.

The chain couples TRBV5-1 to TRBJ2-7, with 7 positions matching TRBD1. The V gene's germline CDR1 is SGHRS and CDR2 YFSETQ. This CDR3 is 15 amino acids long. Trimming took 4 bases from V and 1 from J; bases not matched to a gene: 8. CDR3 loop: CASSIGQEWSYEQYF. The CDR3 nucleotides read TGCGCCAGCAGCATCGGACAGGAATGGTCCTACGAGCAGTACTTC.

This clone has a single count. The chain is built from TRBV5-1 and TRBJ1-5, with 10 bases identical to TRBD1. CDR1 and CDR2 (germline): SGHRS, YFSETQ. The CDR3 runs to 15 residues. V was clipped by 4 bases and J by 7 bases; unmatched bases: 8. Here the CDR3 reads CASSEGTGAGQPQHF. CDR3 bases: TGCGCCAGCAGCGAGGGGACAGGGGCCGGCCAGCCCCAGCATTTT.

The gene calls are TRBV27 and TRBJ1-6; 8 bases are a match to TRBD1. V lost 4 bases, J lost 7 bases, and 9 bases stayed unmatched. This CDR3 region has 16 residues. In germline, CDR1 is MNHEY, CDR2 SMNVEV (reference sequence). The CDR3 DNA reads TGTGCCAGCAGTTCAGCTGCCAGACAGGGGAATTCACCCCTCCACTTT. This encodes CASSSAARQGNSPLHF.

This chain links TRBV28 with TRBJ2-2; possibly TRBD1 for D (6 bases). Germline CDR1 is MDHEN and CDR2 is SYDVKM. The CDR3 covers 14 residues. Trimming took off 6 bases at V and 5 bases at J, with 13 bases between the two ends. CDR3 sequence (DNA): TGTGCCAGCAGGTCAGGGGTTCGAACCGGGGAGCTGTTTTTT. It specifies CASRSGVRTGELFF.

V gene TRBV10-2 combines with J gene TRBJ1-3; a possible D gene is TRBD1 (5 bases). This CDR3 is 15 amino acids long. V lost 6 bases to trimming and J lost 2 bases, with 14 bases between them. Germline V lookup: CDR1 WSHSY, CDR2 SAAADI. The CDR3 reads CASRAGGGTGNTIYF. CDR3 bases: TGCGCCAGCAGGGCCGGGGGGGGAACTGGAAACACCATATATTTT.

This chain links TRBV29-1 with TRBJ2-5; possibly TRBD2 for D (5 bases). The germline V and J ends were trimmed by 4 bases and 3 bases, with 9 bases remaining between them. The CDR3 covers 12 residues. The germline CDR1 and CDR2 sequences are SQVTM and ANQGSEA. The CDR3 spells CSVVLAEETQYF. The CDR3 DNA reads TGCAGCGTTGTTCTAGCCGAAGAGACCCAGTACTTC.

This clone came up once. This chain links TRBV19 with TRBJ2-5; 7 positions match TRBD2. This CDR3 region has 14 residues. The junction had 6 bases not matched to a gene; V was cut back by 3 bases and J by 5 bases. Germline CDR1 reads LNHDA; CDR2 reads SQIVND (reference sequence). CDR3 in amino acids: CASSIGSGVETQYF. The CDR3 DNA sequence: TGTGCCAGTAGTATCGGCAGCGGGGTGGAGACCCAGTACTTC.

V is TRBV27 and J is TRBJ2-1; TRBD2 agrees at 11 bases. V lost 1 base and J lost 6; bases outside the gene matches: 5. The CDR3 loop spans 16 amino acids. Per germline, CDR1 MNHEY and CDR2 SMNVEV (reference sequence). This chain's CDR3 is CASSLYLAGGLNEQFF. CDR3 in DNA: TGTGCCAGCAGTTTATACCTAGCGGGAGGACTCAATGAGCAGTTCTTC.

The chain uses TRBV6-2 or TRBV6-3 and TRBJ2-3, with 13 bases lining up with TRBD2. Germline CDR1 and CDR2: MNHEY and SVGEGT. With 6 bases clipped from V and 6 bases from J, the junction kept 6 bases outside the gene matches. The CDR3 totals 15 residues. This chain's CDR3 is CASSRLAGGRDTQYF. CDR3 in DNA: TGTGCCAGCAGCCGACTAGCGGGAGGTCGGGATACGCAGTATTTT.

V usage is TRBV28 and J usage is TRBJ2-1; TRBD2 agrees at 11 bases. V lost 6 bases, J lost 5 bases, and 6 bases stayed unmatched. Germline CDR1 is MDHEN and CDR2 is SYDVKM. CDR3 length: 15 amino acids. This CDR3 is CASRAGTSGNNEQFF. CDR3 bases: TGTGCCAGCAGAGCCGGGACTAGCGGCAACAATGAGCAGTTCTTC.

This clone is a singleton in its sample. The gene calls are TRBV5-1 and TRBJ1-3; D is unresolved. There are 14 residues in the CDR3. The germline V gene encodes CDR1 SGHRS and CDR2 YFSETQ. V gave up 6 bases and J gave up 5 bases, with 15 bases separating them. CDR3 sequence reads: CASKRASARNTIYF. The CDR3 DNA follows: TGCGCCAGCAAGAGGGCTAGCGCCCGAAACACCATATATTTT.

The V gene is TRBV6-2 or TRBV6-3, the J gene TRBJ1-5; 7 bases agree with TRBD1. After removal of 4 bases from V and 3 bases from J, the junction contained 6 bases not matched to a gene. CDR3 length equals 15 residues. CDR1 MNHEY and CDR2 SVGEGT come from the germline V gene. CDR3 residues: CASSSPGQHNQPQHF. The CDR3 nucleotides are TGTGCCAGCAGTTCGCCGGGACAGCACAATCAGCCCCAGCATTTT.

This CDR3 is CASGRGGETQYF. CDR3 nucleotide sequence: TGTGCCAGCGGGAGGGGTGGAGAGACCCAGTACTTC. This chain joins TRBV27 and TRBJ2-5; 7 bases map to TRBD2. J gave up 4 bases and V 8 bases, and 4 bases lay outside the gene matches. The V gene's germline CDR1 is MNHEY and CDR2 SMNVEV (reference sequence). The CDR3 totals 12 residues.

This clone came up a few times. The genes are TRBV7-8 and TRBJ1-1; D not certain. This CDR3 has 13 amino acids. The V gene's germline CDR1 is SGHVS and CDR2 FQNEAQ. The ends were cut back, 11 bases at V and 2 bases at J, with 15 bases in the middle. As DNA, the CDR3 is TGTGCCGCGAGGGCCCGGGGAAACACTGAAGCTTTCTTT. As protein: CAARARGNTEAFF.

This clone was detected ten times or more. The J gene is TRBJ2-7, the V gene TRBV14, with 15 bases that match TRBD2. The CDR3 covers 13 residues. V dropped 5 bases and J dropped 9; count of bases not matched to a gene: 2. Per the germline V gene, CDR1 is SGHDN and CDR2 is FVKESK. The CDR3 region is CASSWTSGGVQYF. CDR3 DNA: TGTGCCAGCAGCTGGACTAGCGGGGGGGTGCAGTACTTC.